This TCR beta chain came from a study of cytomegalovirus exposure and HLA in healthy donors. In the study overall: Most genotyped donors, 65% to 90% of about 400, had Caucasian-associated genetic ancestry. General study points: Associated with cytomegalovirus, according to the listing, were 150 to 200 TCR beta chains. A missense DCLRE1C variant was associated with V- and J-gene trimming of TCR beta chains in a later analysis, and an independent cohort replicated the association.

The germline V gene has CDR1 MNHEY and CDR2 SMNVEV (reference sequence). Trimming took off 2 bases at V and 0 bases at J, with 8 bases between the two ends. The CDR3 length is 16 residues. Nominally healthy donors provided the samples, though records likely missed some immune exposures. As regards this clone: Its target is unknown.

PCR employed 60 Vbeta and 13 Jbeta primers. Clones were read by immunoSEQ multiplex PCR, and TCRdb kept only the in-frame ones, dropping some. Altogether about 170,000 clones are present, roughly 80% being singletons, with the ten largest covering about 0.82%. The sample was PBMCs. The receptor comes from a woman aged 18-29 years in good health and CMV-seronegative. This chain joins TRBV27 and TRBJ2-6; D is undetermined. The CDR3 coding sequence is TGTGCCAGCAGTTTAACTATCTACTCTGGGGCCAACGTCCTGACTTTC. Its translation is CASSLTIYSGANVLTF.